Below, 24 T cell receptor beta chains from the same sample are listed, as sequenced in a study of post-analysis software for immune sequencing data. Their recognized antigens are unknown. General observations from the study: Compared with controls, patients had more of five or six TRBV segments, including TRBV5-6, TRBV5-1 and TRBV20-1.

Sequencing libraries made from TCR beta cDNA carried unique molecular identifiers. TCRdb used MiXCR to reprocess the PCR reads, holding one entry per CDR3 protein. This table has a few hundred thousand distinct CDR3 sequences, roughly 38% appearing once. Sequencing was done on a sample of blood. All receptors derive from a girl aged 10 to 17 with multiple sclerosis.

The chain carries TRBV7-9 and TRBJ2-1, with D hard to call. Trimming left V 4 bases short and J 0 bases short, with 10 bases between. This CDR3 is 15 amino acids long. Germline V gives CDR1 SEHNR, CDR2 FQNEAQ (reference sequence). CDR3 region: CASSSSLSSYNEQFF. In DNA form, the CDR3 reads TGTGCCAGCAGCTCAAGCTTGAGCTCCTACAATGAGCAGTTCTTC.

The gene calls are TRBV14 and TRBJ1-1; D perhaps matches TRBD1 (5 bases). Germline V gene sequence: CDR1 SGHDN, CDR2 FVKESK. The CDR3 has 13 residues. Trimming took off 0 bases at V and 9 bases at J, with 11 bases between the two ends. The CDR3 sequence: CASSQDGARQAFF. CDR3 nucleotides: TGTGCCAGCAGCCAAGATGGGGCACGCCAAGCTTTCTTT.

With respect to this clonotype: This clone may be a read error of a much larger clone one base away. The chain combines TRBV5-6 with TRBJ2-1; D possibly corresponds to TRBD2 (5 bases). This CDR3 spans 15 amino acids. Trimming shortened V by 2 bases and J by 6 bases, and 15 bases separated the two germline ends. Germline V gene lookup returns CDR1 SGHDT and CDR2 YYEEEE. The CDR3 nucleotides read TGTGCCAGCAGCTTTACGGTACTAGTCGGCAATGAGCAGTTCTTC. Protein: CASSFTVLVGNEQFF.

The chain combines TRBV30 with TRBJ2-2, with unresolved D. This CDR3 comprises 14 residues. V gave up 2 bases and J gave up 1 base, with 8 bases separating them. The germline CDR1 and CDR2 sequences are GTSNPN and SVGIG (reference sequence). Here the CDR3 DNA reads TGTGCCTGGAGTCCTGACGAGAACACCGGGGAGCTGTTTTTT. Amino acids: CAWSPDENTGELFF. The whole variable domain, filled in from reference TRBV30 and TRBJ2-2, reads SQTIHQWPATLVQPVGSPLSLECTVEGTSNPNLYWYRQAAGRGLQLLFYSVGIGQISSEVPQNLSASRPQDRQFILSSKKLLLSDSGFYLCAWSPDENTGELFFGEGSRLTVL.

V and J are TRBV6-5 and TRBJ2-3; 9 bases match TRBD2. CDR1 is MNHEY, CDR2 SVGAGI, per germline. V lost 5 bases to trimming and J lost 1 base; unmatched junction nucleotides: 7. This CDR3 contains 16 residues. In DNA form, the CDR3 reads TGTGCCAGCAGTAGGACTAGCGTGGAGGGCACAGATACGCAGTATTTT. Translated: CASSRTSVEGTDTQYF.

The chain has TRBV7-9 and TRBJ2-5; D gene ambiguous. V was clipped by 3 bases and J by 0 bases, with 11 bases between them. The CDR3 consists of 15 residues. Germline V lookup: CDR1 SEHNR, CDR2 FQNEAQ (reference sequence). This CDR3 reads CASSFVQQYQETQYF. In nucleotides, the CDR3 is TGTGCCAGCAGCTTCGTGCAGCAATACCAAGAGACCCAGTACTTC. Drawing the rest from reference TRBV7-9 and TRBJ2-5, the complete variable domain is DTGVSQNPRHKITKRGQNVTFRCDPISEHNRLYWYRQTLGQGPEFLTYFQNEAQLEKSRLLSDRFSAERPKGSFSTLEIQRTEQGDSAMYLCASSFVQQYQETQYFGPGTRLLVL.

This clonotype has only a few counts. The J gene is TRBJ2-5, the V gene TRBV6-2 or TRBV6-3, with 7 bases that match TRBD2. There are 18 residues in the CDR3. Per germline, CDR1 MNHEY and CDR2 SVGEGT. Trimming took 4 bases from V and 3 from J; bases not matched to a gene: 17. The CDR3 sequence is CASSSPTSRARWKETQYF. CDR3 in DNA: TGTGCCAGCAGTTCCCCGACTAGCCGGGCAAGATGGAAAGAGACCCAGTACTTC.

This clonotype was found a few times. The chain combines TRBV20-1 with TRBJ1-5; the D is unclear. The CDR3 runs 15 residues. V was pared by 0 bases and J by 7 bases, with 16 bases between. CDR1 DFQATT and CDR2 SNEGSKA come from the germline V gene (reference sequence). The CDR3 is CSAREKTGVSQPQHF. CDR3 coding DNA: TGCAGTGCTAGAGAGAAGACTGGGGTGAGCCAGCCCCAGCATTTT.

This clonotype was seen only a few times. CDR3 region: CASSLLGTGVNEQFF. In nucleotides, the CDR3 is TGTGCCAGCAGTCTTCTCGGGACAGGGGTTAATGAGCAGTTCTTC. The chain uses TRBV28 and TRBJ2-1; 10 positions agree with TRBD1. Germline CDR1 is MDHEN and CDR2 is SYDVKM. The CDR3 runs 15 residues. The V gene end was trimmed by 5 bases and the J gene end by 7 bases; junction bases not matched to a gene: 8.

This clonotype was seen more than once but under ten times. J is TRBJ2-5 and V is TRBV20-1; 9 nucleotides align to TRBD2. Per germline, CDR1 DFQATT and CDR2 SNEGSKA (reference sequence). V was clipped by 5 bases and J by 5 bases; unmatched bases: 12. This CDR3 has 15 amino acids. The CDR3 reads CSAGMGRGGSETQYF. The CDR3 DNA follows: TGCAGTGCTGGGATGGGGCGGGGGGGCTCGGAGACCCAGTACTTC.

The chain uses TRBV29-1 and TRBJ2-1, with a possible D match to TRBD1 (6 bases). The V gene lost 6 bases and the J gene lost 1 base, with 13 bases spanning the gap. The CDR3 is made up of 14 amino acids. Germline lookup yields CDR1 SQVTM and CDR2 ANQGSEA. The CDR3 DNA sequence: TGCAGCGTGGCTCCGGGACAATCCTACAATGAGCAGTTCTTC. Residues: CSVAPGQSYNEQFF.

The sample holds a few counts of this clonotype. The gene calls are TRBV7-8 and TRBJ1-4; 9 bases agree with TRBD1. Germline loops: CDR1 SGHVS, CDR2 FQNEAQ. V was pared by 5 bases and J by 0 bases, with 7 bases of the junction left unmatched. CDR3 length equals 17 residues. CDR3 nucleotides: TGTGCCAGCAGCCCCCGGACAGGGGCCGCAACTAATGAAAAACTGTTTTTT. As protein: CASSPRTGAATNEKLFF.

The chain couples TRBV5-1 to TRBJ2-1, with 11 bases fitting TRBD2. The CDR3 loop spans 15 amino acids. V shed 0 bases and J 11 bases; nucleotides not matched to a gene: 7. CDR1 is SGHRS and CDR2 is YFSETQ in the germline V gene. For the CDR3, the DNA is TGCGCCAGCAGCTTGGTCACCTCTAGCGGGGGGAAGCAGTTCTTC. Translating it yields CASSLVTSSGGKQFF.

The chain couples TRBV20-1 to TRBJ2-7, with TRBD1 matching over 8 bases. This CDR3 has 14 residues. V lost 1 base, J lost 6 bases, and 8 bases stayed unmatched. The germline gives CDR1 DFQATT, CDR2 SNEGSKA (reference sequence). Written as DNA, the CDR3 is TGCAGTGCTAGAGGACCCCAGGGGGCGTTCGAGCAGTACTTC. This translates into CSARGPQGAFEQYF.

The gene calls are TRBV12-3 or TRBV12-4 and TRBJ1-5, with D uncertain. The CDR3 has 14 residues. Trimming removed 2 bases at V and 4 bases at J, with 9 bases between. This chain's CDR3 is CASSLNRRNQPQHF. The DNA for the CDR3 is TGTGCCAGCAGTTTAAATCGTAGGAATCAGCCCCAGCATTTT.

The V and J genes are TRBV5-1 and TRBJ1-1, with D tentatively TRBD1 (5 bases). The germline V gene has CDR1 SGHRS and CDR2 YFSETQ. Trimming stripped 4 bases from V and 0 bases from J, with 10 bases between. This CDR3 comprises 14 residues. CDR3 sequence (DNA): TGCGCCAGCAGCCCCGACAGCATGAACACTGAAGCTTTCTTT. As protein: CASSPDSMNTEAFF. Variable domain in full (rest from reference TRBV5-1 and TRBJ1-1): KAGVTQTPRYLIKTRGQQVTLSCSPISGHRSVSWYQQTPGQGLQFLFEYFSETQRNKGNFPGRFSGRQFSNSRSEMNVSTLELGDSALYLCASSPDSMNTEAFFGQGTRLTVV.

The rearrangement links TRBV20-1 to TRBJ2-7; D gene unclear. V was pared by 4 bases and J by 3 bases, with 7 bases between. Germline loops: CDR1 DFQATT, CDR2 SNEGSKA (reference sequence). The CDR3 consists of 11 residues. The chain's CDR3 is CSATEYYEQYF. The CDR3 bases are TGCAGTGCTACAGAATACTACGAGCAGTACTTC.

The table lists this clonotype with a few counts. The chain recombines TRBV15 with TRBJ2-4, with D possibly being TRBD2 (7 bases). The V gene's germline CDR1 is LNHNV and CDR2 YYDKDF (reference sequence). CDR3 length: 18 residues. V was shortened by 2 bases and J by 2 bases, with 19 bases between the two germline ends. The CDR3 reads CATSRPVRGAITKNIQYF. CDR3 sequence (DNA): TGTGCCACCAGCAGACCGGTCCGGGGGGCTATAACCAAAAACATTCAGTACTTC.

This clonotype is medium-sized within its sample. The rearrangement links TRBV29-1 to TRBJ2-1; D gene ambiguous. CDR1 is SQVTM and CDR2 is ANQGSEA in the germline V gene. This CDR3 comprises 13 residues. Trimming took 5 bases from V and 4 from J, leaving 12 bases between them. DNA of the CDR3: TGCAGCGTTCACTCCCCGGGTTACAATGAGCAGTTCTTC. It codes for CSVHSPGYNEQFF.

The chain is built from TRBV5-1 and TRBJ2-6, with 7 bases that match TRBD1. The CDR3 totals 18 residues. Germline CDR1 is SGHRS and CDR2 is YFSETQ. Trimming removed 9 bases from V and 0 bases from J; junction bases left unmatched: 15. Here the CDR3 DNA reads TGCGCCAACAGTCCGAGGCCGGGACAGACCTCTGGGGCCAACGTCCTGACTTTC. This encodes CANSPRPGQTSGANVLTF.

This clonotype was seen once. Germline is not matched at one junction end, which may reflect a read error. This chain connects TRBV6-5 to TRBJ1-2; 7 positions agree with TRBD1. The CDR3 contains 15 residues. The germline V gene has CDR1 MNHEY and CDR2 SVGAGI. The CDR3, as DNA: TGTGCCAGCAGACAGGACAGGACGAAGAACTATGGCTGCACCTTC. This encodes CASRQDRTKNYGCTF.

The chain uses TRBV2 and TRBJ2-1; D call uncertain. Germline assignment: CDR1 SNHLY and CDR2 FYNNEI. The CDR3 is 14 amino acids. Trimming cost V 3 bases and J 9 bases, with 15 bases left between them. CDR3: CASSDQFSRIEQFF. CDR3 sequence (DNA): TGTGCCAGCAGTGACCAGTTTTCTCGAATTGAGCAGTTCTTC. The variable domain in full, with the rest retrieved from reference TRBV2 and TRBJ2-1, is EPEVTQTPSHQVTQMGQEVILRCVPISNHLYFYWYRQILGQKVEFLVSFYNNEISEKSEIFDDQFSVERPDGSNFTLKIRSTKLEDSAMYFCASSDQFSRIEQFFGPGTRLTVL.

For this clonotype: Because the CDR3's place on the DNA is in doubt, the DNA is left out and the CDR3 is given as listed by TCRdb. V usage is TRBV9 and J usage is TRBJ2-3; the D call in the table, TRBD1, was not verified against the DNA. The CDR3 length equals 14 residues, ends included. CDR1 SGDLS and CDR2 YYNGEE come from the germline V gene. CDR3 sequence reads: CASSVAPGADTRYF.

J is TRBJ2-2 and V is TRBV3-1, with TRBD1 identical over 9 bases. This CDR3 is built from 16 residues. The V segment lost 2 bases and the J segment 5 bases; nucleotides outside the gene matches: 6. The germline CDR1 and CDR2 sequences are LGHDT and YNNKEL (reference sequence). The DNA of the CDR3 is TGTGCCAGCAGCCAACATATGACAGGGGGTACCGGGGAGCTGTTTTTT. Its protein product is CASSQHMTGGTGELFF.